These T cell receptor beta chains were read from a single sample in a study of blood T cell repertoires in COVID-19. Repertoires were generated with immunoSEQ multiplex PCR, while TCRdb's copy carries only in-frame clones and drops some. The sample lists some 140,000 clones; less than 90% were seen once. Sequencing input: PBMCs or T cells enriched from blood (not recorded which). Receptor source: a man in his forties with acute COVID-19. The CDR3 runs from the conserved cysteine through the conserved F or W. The order of the fields is D gene, clone size, V gene, J gene, CDR3 protein, CDR3 DNA. The D gene is left open where the match is weak. Some rows mark clone size as missing; the rest say once, few, many or name a class of expanded clone.

>-|-|TRBV27|TRBJ1-2
CARGGGRIYGYTF
TGTGCCAGAGGGGGGGGGAGGATCTATGGCTACACCTTC
>TRBD2|-|TRBV6-2/TRBV6-3|TRBJ2-3
CASSYSTSGRATDTQYF
TGTGCCAGCAGTTACTCTACTAGCGGGAGGGCCACAGATACGCAGTATTTT
>-|-|TRBV19|TRBJ2-2
CASTPGLNTGELFF
TGTGCCAGTACCCCCGGACTAAACACCGGGGAGCTGTTTTTT
>TRBD1|-|TRBV9|TRBJ2-1
CASSVVTGGYNEQFF
TGTGCCAGCAGCGTAGTGACAGGGGGCTACAATGAGCAGTTCTTC
>-|few|TRBV4-1|TRBJ1-6
CASSQGVQPPYNSPLHF
TGCGCCAGCAGCCAAGGGGTACAGCCTCCCTATAATTCACCCCTCCACTTT
>-|-|TRBV7-9|TRBJ2-2
CASSQVPRGDTGELFF
TGTGCCAGCAGCCAGGTCCCCAGGGGGGACACCGGGGAGCTGTTTTTT
>-|-|TRBV5-1|TRBJ1-1
CASSLAGQEGRRDTEAFF
TGCGCCAGCAGCTTGGCCGGGCAGGAGGGACGCCGGGACACTGAAGCTTTCTTT
>TRBD1|-|TRBV7-8|TRBJ2-3
CASSGGQGAADTQYF
TGTGCCAGCAGCGGGGGACAGGGGGCAGCAGATACGCAGTATTTT
>-|once|TRBV5-1|TRBJ2-3
CASSLEGAADTQYF
TGCGCCAGCAGCTTGGAAGGGGCGGCAGATACGCAGTATTTT
>TRBD1|many|TRBV7-2|TRBJ2-1
CASSLYPRREGGKSNEQFF
TGTGCCAGCAGCTTATACCCTCGACGGGAAGGGGGCAAGAGCAATGAGCAGTTCTTC
>TRBD1|-|TRBV4-1|TRBJ2-7
CASSPGQGAYEQYF
TGCGCCAGCAGCCCCGGACAGGGGGCCTACGAGCAGTACTTC
>-|-|TRBV3-1/TRBV3-2|TRBJ2-7
CASSQILTQGSFYEQYF
TGTGCCAGCAGCCAAATTCTTACCCAGGGGAGCTTCTACGAGCAGTACTTC
>TRBD1|-|TRBV5-4|TRBJ2-3
CASKLGTGGPSTDTQYF
TGTGCCAGCAAATTGGGGACAGGGGGTCCCAGCACAGATACGCAGTATTTT
>TRBD1|-|TRBV2|TRBJ1-3
CASSSDREYSGNTIYF
TGTGCCAGCAGTTCCGACAGGGAGTATTCTGGAAACACCATATATTTT
>-|-|TRBV3-1/TRBV3-2|TRBJ2-2
CASSQEAGHTGELFF
TGTGCCAGCAGCCAAGAGGCGGGTCACACCGGGGAGCTGTTTTTT